This is a list of T cell receptor beta chains from one sample in a study of T cells after yellow fever vaccination. Via MiXCR, TCRdb re-called the 5' RACE reads, giving one row per CDR3 protein. The profile covers roughly 250,000 distinct CDR3 sequences, with roughly 13% appearing a single time and about 0.51% taken by the ten largest. The input for sequencing was CD4+ T cells sorted from PBMCs, taken 45 days after the yellow fever booster vaccination. These receptors all come from a man aged 30 to 39 who received the YFV17D yellow fever vaccine. Both conserved end residues are part of each CDR3. A D gene is named only where the DNA matches it firmly. Only some rows state a clone size, as once, few, many or a class for expanded clones.

J gene	CDR3 length	clone size	D gene	V gene	CDR3 protein	CDR3 DNA
TRBJ2-3	15	few	NA	TRBV20-1	CSARSGTGVTDTQYF	TGCAGTGCTAGATCAGGAACCGGGGTCACAGATACGCAGTATTTT
TRBJ2-2	16	few	NA	TRBV27	CASKLGMTPNTGELFF	TGTGCCAGCAAATTAGGGATGACGCCGAACACCGGGGAGCTGTTTTTT
TRBJ2-1	14	few	TRBD2	TRBV20-1	CSARASGSTNEQFF	TGCAGTGCTAGGGCTAGCGGGAGTACTAATGAGCAGTTCTTC
TRBJ2-7	14	NA	NA	TRBV20-1	CSARDPQGFIGQYF	TGCAGTGCTAGAGACCCACAGGGATTCATCGGGCAGTACTTC
TRBJ1-1	16	NA	TRBD1	TRBV19	CASSSIQGRGNTEAFF	TGTGCCAGTAGTTCAATACAGGGGCGAGGGAACACTGAAGCTTTCTTT
TRBJ2-5	12	NA	NA	TRBV7-2	CASSQPPQTQYF	TGTGCCAGCAGCCAGCCGCCCCAGACCCAGTACTTC
TRBJ2-5	13	few	NA	TRBV5-1	CASSSAGDETQYF	TGCGCCAGCAGCTCGGCAGGGGACGAGACCCAGTACTTC
TRBJ1-5	12	few	NA	TRBV12-3/TRBV12-4	CASTRGNQPQHF	TGTGCCAGCACCCGGGGCAATCAGCCCCAGCATTTT
TRBJ2-5	13	few	NA	TRBV27	CASSGSSFETQYF	TGTGCCAGCAGTGGCTCAAGTTTTGAGACCCAGTACTTC
TRBJ1-1	13	few	TRBD1	TRBV30	CAWNMDRGTEAFF	TGTGCCTGGAACATGGACAGGGGGACTGAAGCTTTCTTT
TRBJ2-1	16	NA	NA	TRBV6-2/TRBV6-3	CASSYFYSDEGNEQFF	TGTGCCAGCAGTTATTTCTACTCGGACGAGGGGAATGAGCAGTTCTTC
TRBJ2-7	15	NA	NA	TRBV7-2	CASSFGPGDIYEQYF	TGTGCCAGCAGCTTTGGCCCAGGAGATATCTACGAGCAGTACTTC
TRBJ2-1	13	NA	NA	TRBV6-2/TRBV6-3	CASSYSDFTPKFF	TGTGCCAGCAGTTACTCTGACTTTACCCCGAAGTTCTTC
TRBJ2-1	12	NA	NA	TRBV18	CASSPRPGEQFF	TGTGCCAGCTCACCGCGACCGGGGGAGCAGTTCTTC
TRBJ2-2	13	NA	NA	TRBV6-2/TRBV6-3	CASHGRNTGELFF	TGTGCCAGCCACGGGAGGAACACCGGGGAGCTGTTTTTT
TRBJ2-1	15	NA	NA	TRBV9	CASSVSGNGVNEQFF	TGTGCCAGCAGCGTATCCGGGAATGGGGTCAATGAGCAGTTCTTC
TRBJ2-7	14	few	NA	TRBV7-2	CASSFILAPSEQYF	TGTGCCAGCAGCTTCATACTAGCTCCCTCCGAGCAGTACTTC
TRBJ2-6	15	NA	NA	TRBV7-9	CASSLAEGGANVLTF	TGTGCCAGCAGCTTAGCAGAAGGGGGGGCCAACGTCCTGACTTTC
TRBJ2-5	14	NA	NA	TRBV4-3	CASSQVLQGYTQYF	TGCGCCAGCAGCCAAGTCCTTCAAGGGTACACCCAGTACTTC
TRBJ2-5	14	few	NA	TRBV20-1	CSARDSRRGETQYF	TGCAGTGCTAGAGACAGCCGGAGGGGCGAGACCCAGTACTTC
TRBJ2-7	15	few	TRBD1	TRBV5-1	CASSFAGTGKNEQYF	TGCGCCAGCAGCTTTGCCGGGACAGGGAAGAACGAGCAGTACTTC
TRBJ2-1	15	few	NA	TRBV28	CASSLRGGGRNEQFF	TGTGCCAGCAGTTTGCGGGGAGGGGGGCGCAATGAGCAGTTCTTC
TRBJ1-1	13	few	NA	TRBV7-9	CASNEMEGTEAFF	TGTGCCAGCAACGAAATGGAGGGGACTGAAGCTTTCTTT
TRBJ1-1	14	NA	NA	TRBV12-3/TRBV12-4	CASSFRGGNTEAFF	TGTGCCAGCAGTTTTAGGGGGGGGAACACTGAAGCTTTCTTT
TRBJ2-7	13	NA	TRBD1	TRBV5-1	CASSPGQLYEQYF	TGCGCCAGCAGCCCGGGACAGCTCTACGAGCAGTACTTC
TRBJ2-3	14	many	TRBD2	TRBV12-3/TRBV12-4	CASYVLAGGNTQYF	TGTGCCAGCTATGTGCTAGCGGGAGGAAATACGCAGTATTTT
TRBJ1-2	17	few	NA	TRBV7-2	CASSLAAGVTMGYGYTF	TGTGCCAGCAGCTTAGCGGCAGGGGTGACTATGGGCTATGGCTACACCTTC
TRBJ2-3	17	NA	NA	TRBV4-3	CASSQDQGRRLTDTQYF	TGCGCCAGCAGCCAAGACCAGGGCCGCCGGCTAACCGATACGCAGTATTTT
TRBJ2-7	15	few	NA	TRBV20-1	CSANSIRPDHYEQYF	TGCAGTGCTAATTCGATACGCCCCGATCATTACGAGCAGTACTTC
TRBJ2-2	17	NA	TRBD2	TRBV20-1	CSARSRGSGSNTGELFF	TGCAGTGCTAGGAGTCGGGGTAGCGGGAGCAACACCGGGGAGCTGTTTTTT